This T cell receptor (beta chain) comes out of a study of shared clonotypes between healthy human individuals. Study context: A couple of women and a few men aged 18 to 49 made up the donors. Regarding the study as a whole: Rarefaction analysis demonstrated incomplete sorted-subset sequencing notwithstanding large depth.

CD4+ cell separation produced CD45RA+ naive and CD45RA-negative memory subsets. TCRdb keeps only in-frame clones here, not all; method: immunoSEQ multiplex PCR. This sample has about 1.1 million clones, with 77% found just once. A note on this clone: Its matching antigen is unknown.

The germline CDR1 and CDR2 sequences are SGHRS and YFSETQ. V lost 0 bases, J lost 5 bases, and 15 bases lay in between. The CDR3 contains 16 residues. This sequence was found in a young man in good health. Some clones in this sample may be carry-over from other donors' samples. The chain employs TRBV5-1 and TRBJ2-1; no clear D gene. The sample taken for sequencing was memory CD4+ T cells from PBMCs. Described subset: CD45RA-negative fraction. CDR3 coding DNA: TGCGCCAGCAGCTTGGCCCACGACATAACTAACAATGAGCAGTTCTTC. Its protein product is CASSLAHDITNNEQFF.